The rows below give T cell receptor beta chains drawn from one sample of a study of blood T cell repertoires in COVID-19. Assay used: immunoSEQ multiplex PCR; TCRdb lists only in-frame clones, some missing. The table includes over 50,000 clones, 88% detected once. Sequencing used peripheral blood. Receptors were obtained from a human donor in a cohort sampled during active COVID-19. CDR3s include the opening cysteine and the closing phenylalanine or tryptophan. The D gene is left open where the match is weak. The size entry is marked missing in some rows and otherwise reads once, few, many or a size class.

clone size,V gene,D gene,J gene,CDR3 protein,CDR3 DNA
once,TRBV29-1,NA,TRBJ2-7,CSVAPPGQGTYEQYF,TGCAGCGTTGCCCCCCCAGGGCAGGGGACCTACGAGCAGTACTTC
NA,TRBV18,NA,TRBJ2-5,CASSPGLQETQYF,TGTGCCAGCTCCCCAGGACTTCAAGAGACCCAGTACTTC
NA,TRBV5-4,TRBD2,TRBJ2-5,CASSSAGAGARETQYF,TGTGCCAGCAGCTCGGCGGGAGCGGGGGCGCGAGAGACCCAGTACTTC
NA,TRBV5-5,NA,TRBJ2-2,CASSPSLPGTGELFF,TGTGCCAGCAGCCCAAGTCTCCCCGGGACCGGGGAGCTGTTTTTT
NA,TRBV5-6,NA,TRBJ1-1,CASSFRNTEAFF,TGTGCCAGCAGCTTTAGGAACACTGAAGCTTTCTTT
once,TRBV21-1,NA,TRBJ1-1,CAIQGLGTEAFF,TGTGCCATCCAGGGGCTGGGCACTGAAGCTTTCTTT
NA,TRBV25-1,NA,TRBJ2-3,CASSVGTDTQYF,TGTGCCAGCAGTGTCGGCACAGATACGCAGTATTTT
NA,TRBV28,NA,TRBJ1-4,CASSLGLNEKLFF,TGTGCCAGCAGTTTAGGGCTTAATGAAAAACTGTTTTTT
NA,TRBV5-1,TRBD1,TRBJ2-1,CASTTGYPYNEQFF,TGCGCCAGCACGACAGGGTATCCCTACAATGAGCAGTTCTTC
NA,TRBV19,TRBD1,TRBJ2-2,CASNLGQGAREIGELFF,TGTGCCAGTAACTTGGGACAGGGGGCGAGGGAAATCGGGGAGCTGTTTTTT
NA,TRBV4-3,TRBD2,TRBJ2-1,CASSQGTSGPNEQFF,TGCGCCAGCAGCCAAGGGACTAGCGGGCCCAATGAGCAGTTCTTC
NA,TRBV4-2,TRBD2,TRBJ2-7,CASSQSRGATYEQYF,TGTGCCAGCAGCCAATCGCGGGGGGCTACCTACGAGCAGTACTTC
once,TRBV3-1/TRBV3-2,TRBD2,TRBJ2-3,CASSQDASGGTDTQYF,TGTGCCAGCAGCCAAGATGCTAGCGGGGGGACAGATACGCAGTATTTT
NA,TRBV28,NA,TRBJ1-6,CASAPGTNYNSPLHF,TGTGCCAGCGCCCCCGGGACAAACTATAATTCACCCCTCCACTTT
NA,TRBV7-6,NA,TRBJ2-3,CASSLNSGGQGTQYF,TGTGCCAGCAGCTTAAACAGCGGGGGACAGGGTACGCAGTATTTT
NA,TRBV18,TRBD1,TRBJ2-1,CASSYQGDNEQFF,TGTGCCAGCTCATATCAGGGGGACAATGAGCAGTTCTTC
NA,TRBV7-7,TRBD1,TRBJ2-5,CASSQTGFQETQYF,TGTGCCAGCAGCCAGACAGGGTTCCAAGAGACCCAGTACTTC
few,TRBV30,TRBD1,TRBJ1-6,CAWSVGTGGYSPLHF,TGTGCCTGGAGTGTCGGGACAGGGGGCTATTCACCCCTCCACTTT
NA,TRBV27,TRBD2,TRBJ2-1,CASSSYLAGGDSDEQFF,TGTGCCAGCAGTTCGTACCTAGCGGGAGGGGACAGCGATGAGCAGTTCTTC
NA,TRBV7-6,TRBD1,TRBJ2-7,CASSVGTGGVYEQYF,TGTGCCAGCAGCGTAGGGACAGGGGGCGTTTACGAGCAGTACTTC
NA,TRBV5-1,NA,TRBJ1-4,CASSLTTQNEKLFF,TGCGCCAGCAGCTTGACGACACAAAATGAAAAACTGTTTTTT
NA,TRBV18,NA,TRBJ1-1,CASSPAGAGTEAFF,TGTGCCAGCTCACCCGCGGGGGCAGGAACTGAAGCTTTCTTT
NA,TRBV11-2,NA,TRBJ1-1,CASSFRGGTNTEAFF,TGTGCCAGCAGCTTCCGGGGGGGAACGAACACTGAAGCTTTCTTT
NA,TRBV11-2,NA,TRBJ2-7,CASSFRQGGLEQYF,TGTGCCAGCAGCTTCAGGCAGGGTGGGCTCGAGCAGTACTTC
NA,TRBV15,TRBD2,TRBJ2-1,CATSRTSGRAKNEQFF,TGTGCCACCAGCAGGACTAGCGGGAGGGCCAAAAATGAGCAGTTCTTC
NA,TRBV7-2,NA,TRBJ1-2,CASSLGVEANYGYTF,TGTGCCAGCAGCTTAGGAGTGGAGGCTAACTATGGCTACACCTTC
NA,TRBV7-2,TRBD1,TRBJ2-5,CASSWDRVETQYF,TGTGCCAGCAGCTGGGACAGGGTCGAGACCCAGTACTTC
NA,TRBV5-1,NA,TRBJ2-3,CASTPGSSSTDTQYF,TGCGCCAGCACCCCTGGTAGTAGTAGCACAGATACGCAGTATTTT
NA,TRBV18,TRBD2,TRBJ2-1,CASSMAGGRVSNEQFF,TGTGCCAGCTCAATGGCGGGGGGCCGGGTGAGCAATGAGCAGTTCTTC
NA,TRBV2,TRBD2,TRBJ2-5,CASSGGGLVQETQYF,TGTGCCAGCAGCGGGGGGGGACTTGTACAAGAGACCCAGTACTTC
NA,TRBV6-5,TRBD2,TRBJ2-1,CASSLAGANYNEQFF,TGTGCCAGCAGTTTAGCGGGAGCGAACTACAATGAGCAGTTCTTC
NA,TRBV6-5,NA,TRBJ1-4,CASSSTWGRNEKLFF,TGTGCCAGCAGTTCTACTTGGGGCCGGAATGAAAAACTGTTTTTT
once,TRBV7-2,NA,TRBJ1-4,CASSFQQGLTNEKLFF,TGTGCCAGCAGCTTTCAACAGGGTCTCACTAATGAAAAACTGTTTTTT
NA,TRBV19,NA,TRBJ2-7,CASSIVPYEQYF,TGTGCCAGTAGTATTGTCCCGTACGAGCAGTACTTC
NA,TRBV7-2,NA,TRBJ2-7,CASSKVARDGGEQYF,TGTGCCAGCAGCAAGGTAGCTCGGGACGGGGGCGAGCAGTACTTC